This T cell receptor (beta chain) was captured by sequencing in a study of blood T cell repertoires in COVID-19. Per the germline V gene, CDR1 is SGDLS and CDR2 is YYNGEE. The CDR3 has 15 amino acids. Trimming removed 3 bases from V and 3 bases from J; junction bases left unmatched: 5. Profiling relied on immunoSEQ multiplex PCR, and the TCRdb table lists in-frame clones only, not all of them. The table lists about 160,000 clones, roughly 91% of them singletons, with roughly 4.8% in the top ten. The sequenced sample consisted of peripheral blood. This clonotype was obtained from a woman aged 50 to 60 with acute or convalescent COVID-19. The chain carries TRBV9 and TRBJ2-7; 11 positions match TRBD2. In DNA form, the CDR3 reads TGTGCCAGCAGCGCGGGACTAGCGGCGAACTACGAGCAGTACTTC. As protein: CASSAGLAANYEQYF.